The T cell receptor (beta chain) under discussion was sequenced for a study of beta chain features in type 1 diabetes. Trimming stripped 2 bases from V and 5 bases from J, with 12 bases between. Germline CDR1 and CDR2: SGHTA and FQGNSA. The CDR3 spans 14 residues. Every isolated RNA sample was fully reverse transcribed, so sequencing captured expressed TCRB transcripts. Produced via immunoSEQ multiplex PCR; TCRdb's table is partial and in-frame only. This table holds fewer than 250,000 clones, about 70% found once. V is TRBV7-2 and J is TRBJ1-1, with a tentative D call TRBD1 (5 bases). Sequenced input: naive CD4+ T cells from blood. The sequence was collected from a man aged 25-45 years in good health. CDR3 in DNA: TGTGCCAGCAGCTTACTGCAGGGATGGACTGAAGCTTTCTTT. The encoded protein is CASSLLQGWTEAFF. Full variable domain (missing parts from reference TRBV7-2 and TRBJ1-1): GAGVSQSPSNKVTEKGKDVELRCDPISGHTALYWYRQSLGQGLEFLIYFQGNSAPDKSGLPSDRFSAERTGGSVSTLTIQRTQQEDSAVYLCASSLLQGWTEAFFGQGTRLTVV.